Each of the 19 T cell receptor beta chains below was sequenced from the same sample in a study of blood T cell repertoires in COVID-19. Profiling relied on immunoSEQ multiplex PCR, and the TCRdb table lists in-frame clones only, not all of them. The sample has more than 85,000 clones; 81% are singletons. Sequencing was performed on peripheral blood. These receptors all come from an elderly man with acute or convalescent COVID-19.

The chain employs TRBV7-9 and TRBJ2-7; D may be TRBD2 (6 bases). Trimming pared 5 bases from V and 6 bases from J, leaving 17 bases between. CDR3 size: 14 residues. CDR1 is SEHNR, CDR2 FQNEAQ, per germline (reference sequence). CDR3 in amino acids: CASSPREIPSEQYF. For the CDR3, the DNA is TGTGCCAGCAGCCCCCGGGAGATTCCCTCCGAGCAGTACTTC.

This clone was seen just once. The genes are TRBV6-5 and TRBJ2-4; 8 bases match TRBD1. V lost 6 bases, J lost 0 bases, and 4 bases stayed unmatched. The CDR3 totals 15 residues. Per the germline V gene, CDR1 is MNHEY and CDR2 is SVGAGI. The CDR3: CASRRTGLAKNIQYF. The CDR3 nucleotides are TGTGCCAGCAGGCGGACAGGGCTAGCCAAAAACATTCAGTACTTC.

The chain combines TRBV12-3 or TRBV12-4 with TRBJ1-5, with a weak D call TRBD1 (5 bases). Trimming took 6 bases from V and 9 from J, leaving 12 bases between them. The CDR3 spans 12 residues. The CDR3 nucleotides read TGTGCCAGCAGCCCGGGGGGTAGGCCCCAGCATTTT. Its translation: CASSPGGRPQHF.

The chain links TRBV5-1 to TRBJ1-1; D perhaps matches TRBD1 (5 bases). V was pared by 4 bases and J by 5 bases, with 15 bases between. CDR1 SGHRS and CDR2 YFSETQ come from the germline V gene. This CDR3 is 14 amino acids long. The CDR3 here is CASSAGPGDTEAFF. Written as DNA, the CDR3 is TGCGCCAGCAGCGCGGGACCGGGAGATACTGAAGCTTTCTTT.

The chain is built from TRBV7-9 and TRBJ2-7; 7 bases match TRBD2. The V gene's germline CDR1 is SEHNR and CDR2 FQNEAQ (reference sequence). Germline trimming cut 0 bases from V and 2 bases from J; bases unmatched to any gene: 1. The CDR3 totals 14 residues. The CDR3 DNA reads TGTGCCAGCAGCTTAGCGCGGGAGACCTACGAGCAGTACTTC. It yields the protein CASSLARETYEQYF.

The chain employs TRBV5-1 and TRBJ2-3; 12 positions match TRBD2. Germline trimming cut 4 bases from V and 4 bases from J; bases unmatched to any gene: 7. CDR3 length equals 16 residues. The germline V gene has CDR1 SGHRS and CDR2 YFSETQ. In DNA, the CDR3 is TGCGCCAGCAGCCTTGGACTAGCGGGAACAGCAGATACGCAGTATTTT. Encoded protein: CASSLGLAGTADTQYF.

The chain uses TRBV7-8 and TRBJ2-5, with TRBD2 matching 9 bases. Germline V gene sequence: CDR1 SGHVS, CDR2 FQNEAQ. The J segment lost 5 bases and the V segment lost 0 bases, leaving 7 bases of the junction unmatched. The CDR3 consists of 16 residues. The CDR3 sequence is CASSLALAGGPETQYF. DNA of the CDR3: TGTGCCAGCAGCTTAGCCCTCGCGGGAGGGCCGGAGACCCAGTACTTC.

The genes are TRBV6-5 and TRBJ1-5; 9 bases are a match to TRBD1. J lost 2 bases, V lost 6 bases, and 2 bases had no gene match. The CDR3 runs to 14 residues. CDR1 and CDR2 from the germline V gene are MNHEY and SVGAGI. CDR3 in DNA: TGTGCCAGCAGCACAGGGGGCGGCAATCAGCCCCAGCATTTT. Its protein is CASSTGGGNQPQHF.

V gene TRBV6-6 combines with J gene TRBJ1-6; 11 bases fit TRBD1. The CDR3 is made up of 17 amino acids. Germline CDR1 and CDR2: MNHNY and SVGAGI (reference sequence). J was trimmed by 9 bases and V by 5 bases; bases with no gene match: 12. The CDR3 DNA sequence: TGTGCCAGCAGTCCCTCCGGGACAGGGGGAGTCAGTTCACCCCTCCACTTT. Protein product: CASSPSGTGGVSSPLHF.

This clone appeared a few times. This rearrangement joins TRBV27 to TRBJ1-6, with D unresolved. This CDR3 is 13 amino acids long. Trimming took off 3 bases at V and 9 bases at J, with 9 bases between the two ends. Germline V gene sequence: CDR1 MNHEY, CDR2 SMNVEV (reference sequence). DNA of the CDR3: TGTGCCAGCAGTTTTACCCGGGGTTCACCCCTCCACTTT. This translates into CASSFTRGSPLHF.

This rearrangement joins TRBV5-1 to TRBJ1-2; D perhaps matches TRBD1 (6 bases). Per germline, CDR1 SGHRS and CDR2 YFSETQ. The V gene lost 0 bases and the J gene lost 6 bases, with 12 bases spanning the gap. This CDR3 contains 14 residues. The chain's CDR3 is CASSLDRAGDGYTF. The CDR3 DNA follows: TGCGCCAGCAGCTTGGACAGGGCCGGGGATGGCTACACCTTC.

The chain carries TRBV5-5 and TRBJ1-5; tentatively, D is TRBD1 (5 bases). The germline V gene has CDR1 SGHKS and CDR2 YYEKEE (reference sequence). The V end was cut by 0 bases, the J end by 2 bases, with 12 bases between. The CDR3 covers 16 residues. The CDR3 DNA sequence: TGTGCCAGCAGCTTGGTTCAGGGTAGGGGCAATCAGCCCCAGCATTTT. Its protein is CASSLVQGRGNQPQHF.

This chain connects TRBV3-1 (or the pseudogene TRBV3-2) to TRBJ1-1, with TRBD1 as a possible D gene (6 bases). Trimming stripped 2 bases from V and 1 base from J, with 14 bases between. The CDR3 totals 16 residues. CDR1 LGHDT and CDR2 YNNKEL come from the germline V gene (reference sequence). The DNA of the CDR3 is TGTGCCAGCAGCCAACACCCCCGGGGGGCGAACACTGAAGCTTTCTTT. It specifies CASSQHPRGANTEAFF.

The V call is TRBV7-8, the J call TRBJ2-1; 8 positions agree with TRBD2. V lost 3 bases, J lost 0 bases, and 7 bases stayed unmatched. The CDR3 consists of 17 residues. Germline values: CDR1 SGHVS, CDR2 FQNEAQ. This chain's CDR3 is CASSFPTSGASYNEQFF. The DNA for the CDR3 is TGTGCCAGCAGCTTCCCCACTAGCGGAGCCTCCTACAATGAGCAGTTCTTC. Variable domain in full (rest from reference TRBV7-8 and TRBJ2-1): GAGVSQSPRYKVAKRGQDVALRCDPISGHVSLFWYQQALGQGPEFLTYFQNEAQLDKSGLPSDRFFAERPEGSVSTLKIQRTQQEDSAVYLCASSFPTSGASYNEQFFGPGTRLTVL.

This clone occurred a few times. The V call is TRBV27, the J call TRBJ1-6, with a weak D call TRBD1 (5 bases). The germline V and J ends were trimmed by 5 bases and 9 bases, with 8 bases remaining between them. This CDR3 has 12 amino acids. CDR1 MNHEY and CDR2 SMNVEV come from the germline V gene (reference sequence). The CDR3 DNA follows: TGTGCCAGCAGTCCCGGGGGTTCACCCCTCCACTTT. Its translation: CASSPGGSPLHF.

The chain employs TRBV6-6 and TRBJ1-2, with D unclear. The CDR3 length is 11 residues. Trimming shortened V by 10 bases and J by 5 bases, and 11 bases separated the two germline ends. Per germline, CDR1 MNHNY and CDR2 SVGAGI (reference sequence). The CDR3 region is CATRVGYGYTF. Written as DNA, the CDR3 is TGTGCCACTCGGGTTGGTTATGGCTACACCTTC.

This clone was seen only once. V usage is TRBV7-9 and J usage is TRBJ1-1, with TRBD1 as a possible D gene (5 bases). This CDR3 contains 14 residues. Germline lookup yields CDR1 SEHNR and CDR2 FQNEAQ (reference sequence). The V gene lost 3 bases and the J gene lost 0 bases, with 8 bases spanning the gap. The CDR3 coding sequence is TGTGCCAGCAGCTTGGACACACTGAACACTGAAGCTTTCTTT. Translating it yields CASSLDTLNTEAFF.

V and J are TRBV11-2 and TRBJ1-1, with D hard to call. The CDR3 runs 13 residues. Germline values: CDR1 SGHAT, CDR2 FQNNGV. Deletions cut 3 bases from V and 11 bases from J, with 16 bases between. CDR3 loop: CASSFLDGAQAFF. The DNA for the CDR3 is TGTGCCAGCAGCTTTCTTGACGGAGCGCAGGCTTTCTTT.

A remark on this clone: Other DNA sequences of this sample code for an identical CDR3. The J gene is TRBJ1-2, the V gene TRBV15; D unresolved. Between the trimmed V and J ends, which lost 0 bases and 4 bases, there was a span of 6 bases. This CDR3 contains 13 residues. Germline loops: CDR1 LNHNV, CDR2 YYDKDF (reference sequence). This chain's CDR3 is CATSRDRGYGYTF. The CDR3 bases are TGTGCCACCAGCAGAGATCGAGGCTATGGCTACACCTTC.